This T cell receptor (beta chain) was found in a study of T-cell reconstitution after alpha-beta-depleted transplantation in children. General study points: At one year after transplant, newly produced T cells mostly accounted for T-cell counts and diversity.

Preparation of the TCRbeta library involved a method that used unique molecular identifiers. From the PCR reads, TCRdb called clonotypes with MiXCR, one entry per CDR3 protein. The sample consists of over 200,000 distinct CDR3 sequences, roughly a tenth of them appearing once. This clonotype was counted at least ten times. Its target is unknown. The length of the CDR3 is 18 residues. Germline CDR1 reads SGHRS; CDR2 reads YFSETQ. V lost 4 bases and J 3 bases, leaving 25 bases between the germline ends. V is TRBV5-1 and J is TRBJ1-1; the D gene is possibly TRBD1 (5 bases). The material was PBMCs, obtained before TCRalphabeta/CD19-depleted stem cell transplant. The origin of this receptor is a child under two years old with acute myeloid leukemia, due to receive a stem cell transplant. The DNA for the CDR3 is TGCGCCAGCAGCCCCCGTCCTGGTATTGGTGGGGGGGACACTGAAGCTTTCTTT. It specifies CASSPRPGIGGGDTEAFF.